This record concerns one TCR beta chain sequence. Antigen unknown. The CDR3 length is 13 residues. Germline loops: CDR1 SGHTA, CDR2 FQGTGA. Deletions cut 4 bases from V and 0 bases from J, with 6 bases between. The data stem from a study of cytomegalovirus exposure and HLA in healthy donors. Findings and caveats of the study: According to reports, the classifier identified cytomegalovirus status with high specificity and sensitivity. A subsequent analysis found that TCR clusters from the first cohort also tended to co-occur in the 90 to 150 validation repertoires, with about 93% of cluster scores above 0. The study flagged approximately 180 TCR beta chains as cytomegalovirus-associated.

TCRdb's copy holds only in-frame clones and misses some; the assay was immunoSEQ multiplex PCR. The table includes more than 95,000 clones, 94% detected once. The rearrangement uses TRBV7-3 and TRBJ1-2; the D is unclear. This clonotype was sampled from a woman aged 18-30 years in good health and CMV-seronegative. The material sequenced was PBMCs. The CDR3 here is CASSSYTNYGYTF. The DNA for the CDR3 is TGTGCCAGCAGCTCTTATACTAACTATGGCTACACCTTC.